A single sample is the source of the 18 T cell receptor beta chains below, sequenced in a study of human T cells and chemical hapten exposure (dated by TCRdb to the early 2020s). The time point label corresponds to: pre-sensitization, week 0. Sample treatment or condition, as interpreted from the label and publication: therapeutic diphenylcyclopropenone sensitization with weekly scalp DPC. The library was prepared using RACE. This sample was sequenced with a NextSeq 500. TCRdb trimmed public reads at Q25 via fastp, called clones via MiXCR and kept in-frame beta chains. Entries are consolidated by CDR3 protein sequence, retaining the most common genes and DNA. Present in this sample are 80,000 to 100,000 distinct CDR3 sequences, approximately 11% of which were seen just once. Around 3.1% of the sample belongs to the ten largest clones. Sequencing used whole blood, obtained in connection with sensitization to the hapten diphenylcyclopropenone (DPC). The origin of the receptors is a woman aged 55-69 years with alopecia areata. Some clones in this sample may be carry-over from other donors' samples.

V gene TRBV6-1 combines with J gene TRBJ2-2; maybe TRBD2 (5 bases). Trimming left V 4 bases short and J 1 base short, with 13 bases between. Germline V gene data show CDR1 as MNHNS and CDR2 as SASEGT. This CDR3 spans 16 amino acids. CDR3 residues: CASSGRVRGNTGELFF. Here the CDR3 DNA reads TGTGCCAGCAGTGGCCGGGTTCGGGGGAACACCGGGGAGCTGTTTTTT.

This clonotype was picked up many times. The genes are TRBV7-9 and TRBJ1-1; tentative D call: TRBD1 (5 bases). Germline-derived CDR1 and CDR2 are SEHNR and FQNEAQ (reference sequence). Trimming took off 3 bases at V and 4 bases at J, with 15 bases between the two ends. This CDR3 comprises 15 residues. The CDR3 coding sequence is TGTGCCAGCAGCTTGTATGTTGGGGGGAGCACTGAAGCTTTCTTT. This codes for CASSLYVGGSTEAFF.

Here the CDR3 DNA reads TGTGCCACCAGCAGAGATCCTGACCTAAACACAGATACGCAGTATTTT. Translation: CATSRDPDLNTDTQYF. This chain connects TRBV15 to TRBJ2-3; D is unresolved. Germline V gives CDR1 LNHNV, CDR2 YYDKDF (reference sequence). V lost 0 bases and J lost 2, with 12 bases in between. CDR3 length equals 16 residues.

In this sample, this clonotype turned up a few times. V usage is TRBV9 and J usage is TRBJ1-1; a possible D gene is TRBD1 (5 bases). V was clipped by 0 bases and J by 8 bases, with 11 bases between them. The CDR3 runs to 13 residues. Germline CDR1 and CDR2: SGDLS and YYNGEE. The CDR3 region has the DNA TGTGCCAGCAGCGTAGTTTTTCAGGGCGAAGCTTTCTTT. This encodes CASSVVFQGEAFF.

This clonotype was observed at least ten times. CDR3 nucleotide sequence: TGCGCCAGCAGCTTGTCGTCACTGACAAACGGCGAGCAGTACTTC. Translated, it gives CASSLSSLTNGEQYF. The rearrangement joins TRBV5-1 to TRBJ2-7, with D unclear. The CDR3 extends over 15 amino acids. Trimming took 1 base from V and 6 from J, leaving 17 bases between them. Germline V gives CDR1 SGHRS, CDR2 YFSETQ.

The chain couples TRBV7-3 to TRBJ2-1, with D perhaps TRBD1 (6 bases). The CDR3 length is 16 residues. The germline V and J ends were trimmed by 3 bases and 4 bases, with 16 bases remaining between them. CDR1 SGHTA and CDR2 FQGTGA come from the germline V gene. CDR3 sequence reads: CASSLAVGTTYNEQFF. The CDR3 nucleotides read TGTGCCAGCAGCTTGGCCGTCGGGACAACATACAATGAGCAGTTCTTC.

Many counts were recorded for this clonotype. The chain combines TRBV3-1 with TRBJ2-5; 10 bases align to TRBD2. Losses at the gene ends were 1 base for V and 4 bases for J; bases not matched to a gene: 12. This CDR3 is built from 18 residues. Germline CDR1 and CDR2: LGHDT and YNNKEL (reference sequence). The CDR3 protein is CASSQGRLAGPVRETQYF. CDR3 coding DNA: TGTGCCAGCAGCCAAGGTAGACTAGCGGGTCCAGTCCGAGAGACCCAGTACTTC.

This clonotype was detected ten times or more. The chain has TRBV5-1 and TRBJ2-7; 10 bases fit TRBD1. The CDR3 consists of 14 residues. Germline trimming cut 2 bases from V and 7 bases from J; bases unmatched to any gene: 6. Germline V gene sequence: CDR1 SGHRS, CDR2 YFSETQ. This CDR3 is CASSLGQGVVEQYF. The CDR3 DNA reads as TGCGCCAGCAGCTTAGGACAGGGGGTCGTGGAGCAGTACTTC.

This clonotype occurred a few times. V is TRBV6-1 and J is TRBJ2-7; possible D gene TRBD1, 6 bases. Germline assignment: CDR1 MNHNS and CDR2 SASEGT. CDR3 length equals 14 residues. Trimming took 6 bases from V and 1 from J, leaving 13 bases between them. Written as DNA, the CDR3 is TGTGCCAGCAGGGCAACGGGACAATCCTACGAGCAGTACTTC. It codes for CASRATGQSYEQYF.

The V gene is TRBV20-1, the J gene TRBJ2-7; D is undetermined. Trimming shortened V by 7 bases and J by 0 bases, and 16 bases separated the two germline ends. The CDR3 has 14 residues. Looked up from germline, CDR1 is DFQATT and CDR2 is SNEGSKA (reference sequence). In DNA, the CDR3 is TGCAGTGTTCCCTCCAGTCGCATCTCCTACGAGCAGTACTTC. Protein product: CSVPSSRISYEQYF.

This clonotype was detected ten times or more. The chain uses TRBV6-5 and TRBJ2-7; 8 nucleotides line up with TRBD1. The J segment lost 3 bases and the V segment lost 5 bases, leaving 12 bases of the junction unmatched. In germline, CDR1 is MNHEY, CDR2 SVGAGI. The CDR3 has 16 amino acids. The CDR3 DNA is TGTGCCAGCAGTCGCCGGACAGGGCGACATGTCTACGAGCAGTACTTC. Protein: CASSRRTGRHVYEQYF.

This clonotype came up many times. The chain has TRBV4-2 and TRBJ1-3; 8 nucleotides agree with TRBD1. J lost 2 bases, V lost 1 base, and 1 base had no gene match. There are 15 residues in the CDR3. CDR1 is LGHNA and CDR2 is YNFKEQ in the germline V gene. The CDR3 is CASSQVTGAGNTIYF. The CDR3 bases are TGTGCCAGCAGCCAAGTGACAGGGGCTGGAAACACCATATATTTT.

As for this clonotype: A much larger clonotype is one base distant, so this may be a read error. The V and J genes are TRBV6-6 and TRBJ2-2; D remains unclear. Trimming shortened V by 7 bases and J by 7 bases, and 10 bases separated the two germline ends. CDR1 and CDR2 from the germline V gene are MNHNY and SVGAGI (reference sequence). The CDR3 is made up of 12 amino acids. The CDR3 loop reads CASMGVLGELFF. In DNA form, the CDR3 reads TGTGCCAGCATGGGCGTGCTCGGGGAGCTGTTTTTT.

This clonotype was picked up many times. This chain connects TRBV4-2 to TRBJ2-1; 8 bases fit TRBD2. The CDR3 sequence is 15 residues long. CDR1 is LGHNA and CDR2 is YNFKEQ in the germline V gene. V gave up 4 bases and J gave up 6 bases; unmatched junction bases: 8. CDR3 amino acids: CASSPAGTSRNEQFF. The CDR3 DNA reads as TGTGCCAGCAGCCCCGCCGGGACTAGTCGCAATGAGCAGTTCTTC.

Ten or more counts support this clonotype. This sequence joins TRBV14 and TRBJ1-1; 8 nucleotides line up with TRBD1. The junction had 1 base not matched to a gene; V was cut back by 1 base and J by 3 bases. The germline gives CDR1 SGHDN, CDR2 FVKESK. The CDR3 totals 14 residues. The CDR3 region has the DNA TGTGCCAGCAGCCAAGTCAGGGGGCACACTGAAGCTTTCTTT. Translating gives CASSQVRGHTEAFF.

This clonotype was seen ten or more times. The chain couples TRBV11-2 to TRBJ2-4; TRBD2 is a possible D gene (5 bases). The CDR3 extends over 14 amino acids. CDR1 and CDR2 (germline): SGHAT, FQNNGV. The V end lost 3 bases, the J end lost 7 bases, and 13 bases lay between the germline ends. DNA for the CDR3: TGTGCCAGCAGCTTGTCCCGAGGGAACAACATTCAGTACTTC. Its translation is CASSLSRGNNIQYF.

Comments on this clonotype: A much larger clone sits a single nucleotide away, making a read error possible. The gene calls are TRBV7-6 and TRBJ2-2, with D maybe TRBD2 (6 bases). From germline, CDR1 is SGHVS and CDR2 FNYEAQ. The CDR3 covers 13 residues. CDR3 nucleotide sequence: TGTGCCAGCAGCAACCAGCTTACCGGGGGGCTGTTTTTT. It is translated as CASSNQLTGGLFF.

The chain's CDR3 is CASSVAGTTYNEQFF. The CDR3 region has the DNA TGTGCCAGCAGCGTGGCAGGGACAACCTACAATGAGCAGTTCTTC. V gene TRBV9 combines with J gene TRBJ2-1; tentatively, D is TRBD1 (6 bases). Trimming removed 2 bases from V and 2 bases from J, with 11 bases in between. Germline CDR1 reads SGDLS; CDR2 reads YYNGEE. This CDR3 has 15 residues.